This entry features one T cell receptor (beta chain) sequence. The data stem from a study of T cell responses to AZD1222 COVID-19 vaccine. The CDR3 contains 15 residues. Per germline, CDR1 SQVTM and CDR2 ANQGSEA. Trimming took off 8 bases at V and 8 bases at J, with 25 bases between the two ends. The assay was immunoSEQ multiplex PCR, and TCRdb's table has in-frame clones only and misses some. The table has 90,000 to 150,000 clones, about nine tenths seen once. Sequenced here: peripheral blood, sampled on day 0 of AZD1222 vaccination. The clonotype comes from an adult in good health. V is TRBV29-1 and J is TRBJ2-1, with D possibly TRBD1 on 6 matching bases. This CDR3 reads CSTQGRLGATYEQFF. CDR3 sequence (DNA): TGCAGCACGCAGGGAAGATTGGGGGCCACCTATGAGCAGTTCTTC.